This TCR beta chain was sequenced in a study of blood T cells in healthy people across ages. Looking at the study overall: Every two T cells gave about one barcoded beta molecule via template switching.

A second PCR, run for roughly 7 to 11 cycles, used a sample-barcoded 5' primer plus a J-beta primer mix. TCRdb fed the 5' RACE reads into MiXCR, producing one record per CDR3 protein. This table has approximately 780,000 distinct CDR3 sequences, 20% to 30% appearing once. In germline, CDR1 is SGHTA, CDR2 FQGNSA. The CDR3 contains 16 residues. Study-wide points: Naive and antigen-experienced cells were not separated, limiting conclusive comparison.

Details on this clonotype: Its antigen remains unidentified. Relative to the germline gene, one junction end is altered; a read error may explain this.

A further study also used this sample, focusing on T cells of mothers and their children. This second report adds: Nine systemically healthy Caucasian donors: three mothers, six children. Both sample barcodes and 2-4 random nucleotides came from the M1S primer of the second PCR.

Material: blood. The V call is TRBV7-2, the J call TRBJ2-3; 8 bases match TRBD1. The sequence came from a boy younger than 18 in good health. This chain's CDR3 is CAGSPTSTGVTDTQYF. As DNA, the CDR3 is TGTGCCGGCAGCCCTACTTCGACAGGGGTTACAGATACGCAGTATTTT.